Reported below is one TCR beta chain. Its antigen is unknown. Using the 5' RACE reads, TCRdb records one entry per CDR3 protein without DNA. The repertoire table contains 550,000 or so distinct CDR3 sequences. The sample is drawn from a study of T cells expressing NK-cell markers. The CDR3 is 12 residues long. Germline V gene data show CDR1 as MDHEN and CDR2 as SYDVKM. Overall study results and limits: Several of the donors also had these clonotypes leading their CD3+CD56-NKG2C+ fraction.

The sequence derives from a man aged 18 to 30 in good health. The sample comprised blood T cells: a sorted CD56 or NKG2C T cell subset, CD4+ or CD8+ T cells, or bulk PBMC T cells (not recorded which). V and J are TRBV28 and TRBJ2-5; TCRdb selects TRBD1, and the lack of DNA leaves this call unchecked. The CDR3 spells CASLTGWETQYF.